This T cell receptor (beta chain) comes out of a study of blood T cells in healthy people across ages. CDR1 SGHTA and CDR2 FQGNSA come from the germline V gene. Deletions cut 2 bases from V and 5 bases from J, with 16 bases between. CDR3 length: 16 residues. This clonotype was seen a handful of times. This clone may be a read error of a much larger clone one base away. Alongside a J-beta primer mix, a sample-barcoded 5' primer served in a second PCR lasting about 7 to 11 cycles. TCRdb called the 5' RACE reads again in MiXCR, with one record for every CDR3 protein. The profile shows about 650,000 distinct CDR3 sequences, about 32% of them singletons.

This sequence was found in a woman older than 75 in good health. V is TRBV7-2 and J is TRBJ1-5; no clear D. What was sequenced was blood. CDR3 nucleotides: TGTGCCAGCAGCTTAACCCACGGAGGCCGGCATCAGCCCCAGCATTTT. This translates into CASSLTHGGRHQPQHF.